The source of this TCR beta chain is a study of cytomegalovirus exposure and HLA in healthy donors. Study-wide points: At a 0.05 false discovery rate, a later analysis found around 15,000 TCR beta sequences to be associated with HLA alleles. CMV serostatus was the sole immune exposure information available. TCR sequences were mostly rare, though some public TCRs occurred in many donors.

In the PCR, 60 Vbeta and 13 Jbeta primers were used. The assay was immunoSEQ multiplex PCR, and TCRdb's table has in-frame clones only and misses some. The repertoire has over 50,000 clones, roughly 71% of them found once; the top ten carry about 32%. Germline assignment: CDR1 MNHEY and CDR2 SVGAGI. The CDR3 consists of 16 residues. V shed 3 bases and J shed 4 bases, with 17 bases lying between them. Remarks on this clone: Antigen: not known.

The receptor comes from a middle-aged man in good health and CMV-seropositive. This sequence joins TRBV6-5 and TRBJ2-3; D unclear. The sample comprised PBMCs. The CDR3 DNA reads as TGTGCCAGCAGTTATCGTCAGGCCCCCTTGGCAGATACGCAGTATTTT. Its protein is CASSYRQAPLADTQYF.